This T cell receptor beta chain comes out of a study of cytotoxic CD8 clonotypes in ibrutinib-treated CLL. The table came from immunoSEQ multiplex PCR; TCRdb's copy has only in-frame clones and leaves some out. The table lists 150,000 to 200,000 clones, roughly 90% of them singletons. The sequence was obtained from a human donor with chronic lymphocytic leukemia. The specimen was PBMCs, collected at disease progression, from a patient treated with ibrutinib.

As DNA, the CDR3 is TGCGCCAGCAGCTTGGTACTGGACAGGGGACGGTATGGCTACACCTTC. This sequence encodes CASSLVLDRGRYGYTF. The chain recombines TRBV5-1 with TRBJ1-2; 9 bases align to TRBD1. CDR1 and CDR2 from the germline V gene are SGHRS and YFSETQ. Losses at the gene ends were 0 bases for V and 5 bases for J; bases not matched to a gene: 8. The CDR3 has 16 residues.